This T cell receptor (beta chain) was identified during a study of T cells in Graves' hyperthyroidism and ophthalmopathy. This clonotype was seen at least ten times. Its antigen is unidentified. RNA transcripts gave rise to amplified TCR beta CDR3 regions. Researchers ran a first-round RT-PCR on the TCR CDR3 using the HTBI primer set. One entry per CDR3 protein, called by TCRdb with MiXCR from the multiplex PCR reads. The profile shows about 360,000 distinct CDR3 sequences, more than 15% of them singletons. From germline, CDR1 is SGHVS and CDR2 FQNEAQ. The CDR3 consists of 17 residues. Trimming removed 2 bases at V and 0 bases at J, with 17 bases between. Blood sampling occurred at first hyperthyroidism diagnosis, ahead of any ophthalmopathy symptoms. Findings and limits, study-wide: The model anticipated ophthalmopathy a median 6.5 months pre-onset.

The rearrangement links TRBV7-8 to TRBJ2-7, with D maybe TRBD2 (6 bases). The receptor's source is a woman aged 18-29 years with Graves' hyperthyroidism that later progressed to Graves' ophthalmopathy. Sequenced sample: blood. CDR3 sequence: CASSLRASGTYSYEQYF. CDR3 bases: TGTGCCAGCAGCTTAAGGGCGTCCGGGACTTACTCCTACGAGCAGTACTTC.